These 21 T cell receptor beta chains originate from one sample sequenced in a study of beta chain features in type 1 diabetes. Sequenced material consisted of expressed TCRB transcripts (all of the isolated RNA was reverse transcribed). Here immunoSEQ multiplex PCR was the method, and the copy in TCRdb shows in-frame clones only, minus some. The sample records 300,000 or so clones, roughly 8% being singletons. Sequencing was carried out using central memory CD4+ T cells from blood. The receptors were sampled from a woman aged 18-29 years in good health.

This clone showed up many times. Other DNA sequences in this specimen translate into the identical CDR3. The chain employs TRBV9 and TRBJ1-1; D not resolved. CDR3 length: 14 amino acids. The V gene's germline CDR1 is SGDLS and CDR2 YYNGEE. V was clipped by 4 bases and J by 1 base, with 11 bases between them. CDR3 DNA: TGTGCCAGCAGCCCGCAGTTGGGGAACACTGAAGCTTTCTTT. It is translated as CASSPQLGNTEAFF. Based on the CDR3 plus reference TRBV9 and TRBJ1-1, the full variable domain is DSGVTQTPKHLITATGQRVTLRCSPRSGDLSVYWYQQSLDQGLQFLIQYYNGEERAKGNILERFSAQQFPDLHSELNLSSLELGDSALYFCASSPQLGNTEAFFGQGTRLTVV.

As concerns this clone: In the same sample, other DNA sequences code for this CDR3. J is TRBJ1-1 and V is TRBV5-8; D is uncertain. This CDR3 is built from 14 residues. With 2 bases removed from V and 0 bases from J, the gap between germline ends came to 8 bases. Germline V gene sequence: CDR1 SGHTS, CDR2 YDEGEE. In DNA form, the CDR3 reads TGTGCCAGCAGCTTAACACATTTGAACACTGAAGCTTTCTTT. Its translation: CASSLTHLNTEAFF. Based on the CDR3 plus reference TRBV5-8 and TRBJ1-1, the full variable domain is EAGVTQSPTHLIKTRGQQATLRCSPISGHTSVYWYQQALGLGLQFLLWYDEGEERNRGNFPPRFSGRQFPNYSSELNVNALELEDSALYLCASSLTHLNTEAFFGQGTRLTVV.

V usage is TRBV7-3 and J usage is TRBJ2-5; the match to TRBD2 covers 8 bases. Germline-derived CDR1 and CDR2 are SGHTA and FQGTGA. The CDR3 runs 13 residues. V lost 5 bases to trimming and J lost 7 bases; unmatched junction nucleotides: 6. The CDR3 DNA is TGTGCCAGCAGCAGCGGGAGTACGGGGACCCAGTACTTC. Protein product: CASSSGSTGTQYF.

This clone was found many times. In DNA form, the CDR3 reads TGTGCCAGCAGCGGACTGACTAGCGGGAAAACCGGGGAGCTGTTTTTT. Translated: CASSGLTSGKTGELFF. The chain carries TRBV9 and TRBJ2-2; TRBD2 agrees at 11 bases. CDR1 is SGDLS, CDR2 YYNGEE, per germline. The length of the CDR3 is 16 residues. V was clipped by 3 bases and J by 5 bases; unmatched bases: 6.

The chain joins TRBV19 to TRBJ2-4, with D maybe TRBD2 (6 bases). V lost 3 bases and J lost 2, with 17 bases in between. CDR1 is LNHDA and CDR2 is SQIVND in the germline V gene (reference sequence). CDR3 length equals 17 residues. The CDR3 DNA is TGTGCCAGTAGTATTTGGGACGGGAGTAGGTCCAAAAACATTCAGTACTTC. Translation gives CASSIWDGSRSKNIQYF.

V usage is TRBV5-1 and J usage is TRBJ1-1; D is uncertain. CDR1 and CDR2 from the germline V gene are SGHRS and YFSETQ. Trimming took 4 bases from V and 1 from J, leaving 17 bases between them. This CDR3 is 16 amino acids long. The CDR3 sequence is CASSRNAGSGNTEAFF. The CDR3 coding sequence is TGCGCCAGCAGCCGAAACGCGGGGTCCGGGAACACTGAAGCTTTCTTT.

Here the CDR3 DNA reads TGTGCCAGCAGCTTAACCAAACGGGAGACCCAGTACTTC. Amino acid sequence: CASSLTKRETQYF. The genes are TRBV7-9 and TRBJ2-5; D is uncertain. Trimming pared 2 bases from V and 5 bases from J, leaving 9 bases between. Germline V gives CDR1 SEHNR, CDR2 FQNEAQ (reference sequence). This CDR3 contains 13 residues. Supplemented by reference TRBV7-9 and TRBJ2-5, the full variable domain reads DTGVSQNPRHKITKRGQNVTFRCDPISEHNRLYWYRQTLGQGPEFLTYFQNEAQLEKSRLLSDRFSAERPKGSFSTLEIQRTEQGDSAMYLCASSLTKRETQYFGPGTRLLVL.

The genes are TRBV29-1 and TRBJ2-1, with 7 bases lining up with TRBD2. Germline V gene sequence: CDR1 SQVTM, CDR2 ANQGSEA. The CDR3 length is 19 residues. V shed 1 base and J 0 bases; nucleotides not matched to a gene: 15. The CDR3 DNA is TGCAGCGTTGAAGGGGGGAGGGTGGAGGGCGTCGTCTCCTACAATGAGCAGTTCTTC. Protein sequence: CSVEGGRVEGVVSYNEQFF.

The rearrangement joins TRBV11-2 to TRBJ1-1; the D is unclear. V was trimmed by 2 bases and J by 7 bases, leaving 8 bases between them. Looked up from germline, CDR1 is SGHAT and CDR2 is FQNNGV. CDR3 length: 12 residues. DNA for the CDR3: TGTGCCAGCAGCTTACAAGGCCTTGAAGCTTTCTTT. Its protein product is CASSLQGLEAFF.

This clone came up many times. Other DNA sequences within the sample encode an identical CDR3. This sequence joins TRBV28 and TRBJ2-7, with D unclear. Trimming took off 3 bases at V and 2 bases at J, with 5 bases between the two ends. The length of the CDR3 is 12 residues. Germline lookup yields CDR1 MDHEN and CDR2 SYDVKM. The CDR3, as DNA: TGTGCCAGCAGTTTGGGGACCTACGAGCAGTACTTC. The encoded protein is CASSLGTYEQYF.

The chain couples TRBV7-6 to TRBJ2-2, with 8 bases matching TRBD2. V lost 5 bases to trimming and J lost 3 bases; unmatched junction nucleotides: 8. CDR1 and CDR2 (germline): SGHVS, FNYEAQ. This CDR3 region has 16 residues. CDR3 region: CASSPLDGGDTGELFF. CDR3 in DNA: TGTGCCAGCAGCCCCCTAGACGGGGGGGACACCGGGGAGCTGTTTTTT.

A few counts support this clone. V and J are TRBV5-4 and TRBJ2-3, with 7 bases fitting TRBD2. With V trimmed by 3 bases and J by 1 base, 11 bases remained unmatched. From germline, CDR1 is SGHNT and CDR2 YYREEE (reference sequence). The CDR3 runs to 17 residues. The CDR3 DNA is TGTGCCAGCAGCTCCGAGCTCGAGGGAGGGCGCACAGATACGCAGTATTTT. Amino acid sequence: CASSSELEGGRTDTQYF.

Of note for this clone: Other DNA variants within this sample encode the same CDR3. This sequence joins TRBV9 and TRBJ2-5; D is unclear. CDR3 length: 13 amino acids. Trimming removed 2 bases at V and 3 bases at J, with 8 bases between. Germline V lookup: CDR1 SGDLS, CDR2 YYNGEE. In DNA, the CDR3 is TGTGCCAGCAGCGTTATGGGAAAAGAGACCCAGTACTTC. This encodes CASSVMGKETQYF.

The V gene is TRBV18, the J gene TRBJ2-1; the D gene could be TRBD1 or TRBD2 (5 bases each). Trimming took off 0 bases at V and 5 bases at J, with 5 bases between the two ends. The CDR3 sequence is 13 residues long. Germline lookup yields CDR1 KGHSH and CDR2 LQKENI. The CDR3 DNA follows: TGTGCCAGCTCACCACCGGGGGACAATGAGCAGTTCTTC. Encoded protein: CASSPPGDNEQFF.

This clone turned up a few times. This chain connects TRBV15 to TRBJ2-5; D not resolved. Germline assignment: CDR1 LNHNV and CDR2 YYDKDF (reference sequence). The CDR3 loop spans 14 amino acids. V was pared by 4 bases and J by 1 base, with 10 bases between. For the CDR3, the DNA is TGTGCCACCAGCATCTACAAGTCCCAAGAGACCCAGTACTTC. Amino acid sequence: CATSIYKSQETQYF.

This clone was found many times. This chain links TRBV14 with TRBJ1-4; 7 bases fit TRBD1. V shed 3 bases, J shed 0 bases, and the junction held 4 bases outside the gene matches. CDR3 length: 16 residues. From germline, CDR1 is SGHDN and CDR2 FVKESK. CDR3 region: CASSQFTGATNEKLFF. The DNA for the CDR3 is TGTGCCAGCAGCCAGTTTACAGGGGCAACTAATGAAAAACTGTTTTTT.

On this clone: A much larger clone lies one base from this, so it may be a read error. V gene TRBV5-4 combines with J gene TRBJ2-6, with D perhaps being TRBD1 or TRBD2 (6 bases each). In germline, CDR1 is SGHNT, CDR2 YYREEE (reference sequence). The CDR3 runs 15 residues. V lost 4 bases and J lost 4, with 12 bases in between. The CDR3 nucleotides read TGTGCCAGCAGCCTCTCGGGGGCGGGGGCCAACGTCCTGACTTTC. Translating gives CASSLSGAGANVLTF. Combining the CDR3 with reference TRBV5-4 and TRBJ2-6 gives the whole variable domain ETGVTQSPTHLIKTRGQQVTLRCSSQSGHNTVSWYQQALGQGPQFIFQYYREEENGRGNFPPRFSGLQFPNYSSELNVNALELDDSALYLCASSLSGAGANVLTFGAGSRLTVL.

This clone was counted only a few times. The chain recombines TRBV5-6 with TRBJ1-2; tentative D call: TRBD1 (6 bases). Trimming stripped 6 bases from V and 6 bases from J, with 15 bases between. Germline CDR1 is SGHDT and CDR2 is YYEEEE. This CDR3 is 13 amino acids long. CDR3 loop: CASIEQGYDGYTF. The CDR3 nucleotides read TGTGCCAGCATCGAACAGGGATACGATGGCTACACCTTC.

This clone was recorded a few times. V usage is TRBV7-2 and J usage is TRBJ2-7; possible D gene TRBD1, 6 bases. Trimming pared 2 bases from V and 3 bases from J, leaving 11 bases between. Germline CDR1 and CDR2: SGHTA and FQGNSA. The CDR3 sequence is 14 residues long. This chain's CDR3 is CASSLLGQSYEQYF. CDR3 in DNA: TGTGCCAGCAGCTTACTTGGACAGAGCTACGAGCAGTACTTC.

J is TRBJ1-4 and V is TRBV6-6; D not resolved. V was cut by 4 bases and J by 7 bases, with 13 bases left in between. Looked up from germline, CDR1 is MNHNY and CDR2 is SVGAGI (reference sequence). The length of the CDR3 is 14 residues. CDR3 DNA sequence: TGTGCCAGCAGTTCCGCCCACGTGGGTGAAAAACTGTTTTTT. Translating gives CASSSAHVGEKLFF.

The rearrangement joins TRBV7-9 to TRBJ2-5; 7 positions agree with TRBD2. The CDR3 sequence is 16 residues long. The V segment lost 5 bases and the J segment 5 bases; nucleotides outside the gene matches: 14. Germline loops: CDR1 SEHNR, CDR2 FQNEAQ (reference sequence). CDR3 nucleotide sequence: TGTGCCAGCAGCCCATTGCGGGGGAGCGGCACGGAGACCCAGTACTTC. Amino acid sequence: CASSPLRGSGTETQYF.